The 25 T cell receptor beta chains in this list originate from one sample, sequenced in a study of read filtering for tumor transcriptome and immune sequencing. The library was built from 400 ng RNA with molecular barcoded adaptors for alpha/delta and beta/gamma chains. TCRdb used MiXCR to reprocess the reads, holding one entry per CDR3 protein. The profile shows about 46,000 distinct CDR3 sequences, 20% of them singletons. The sample consisted of a population of CD138-negative cells sorted from bone marrow. These receptors came from a donor over 35 with multiple myeloma.

This clonotype was counted at least ten times. The chain couples TRBV7-2 to TRBJ1-6; D call uncertain. The CDR3 runs to 15 residues. Looked up from germline, CDR1 is SGHTA and CDR2 is FQGNSA. The germline V and J ends were trimmed by 2 bases and 7 bases, with 12 bases remaining between them. CDR3 sequence reads: CASSLSLVGNSPLHF. CDR3 nucleotides: TGTGCCAGCAGCTTAAGCTTGGTCGGCAATTCACCCCTCCACTTT.

A word on this clonotype: This probably arose from a read error, given a far larger clone one base away. The CDR3 bases are TGTGCCGGCAGCCTATCTCCGGCCCGGGACTTAGTGAACAATGAGCAGTTCTTC. Its protein is CAGSLSPARDLVNNEQFF. The chain couples TRBV11-2 to TRBJ2-1; D is perhaps TRBD2 (6 bases). Looked up from germline, CDR1 is SGHAT and CDR2 is FQNNGV. The CDR3 is 18 amino acids.

J is TRBJ2-7 and V is TRBV12-3 or TRBV12-4; either TRBD1 or TRBD2 may supply D (5 bases each). The CDR3 runs to 15 residues. V gave up 4 bases and J gave up 3 bases, with 16 bases separating them. The CDR3 reads CASSSDAGAVYEQYF. The CDR3 DNA reads TGTGCCAGCAGTTCCGATGCCGGGGCGGTCTACGAGCAGTACTTC.

In regard to this clonotype: In this CDR3 the conserved last residue, phenylalanine or tryptophan, is missing, so a read error is likely. No DNA is shown, since the ends of the CDR3 on it are uncertain; the CDR3 is the one TCRdb lists. V is TRBV28 and J is TRBJ2-5; TRBD1 is the table's D call and was not checked against the DNA. Looked up from germline, CDR1 is MDHEN and CDR2 is SYDVKM. The CDR3 spans 14 residues, counting both ends. CDR3: CASNGGGEAETQHS.

This clonotype came up many times. The chain couples TRBV11-3 to TRBJ2-4; D is possibly TRBD2 (5 bases). Germline CDR1 reads SGHNT; CDR2 reads YENEEA. CDR3 length: 16 residues. Trimming removed 5 bases from V and 1 base from J, with 15 bases in between. As DNA, the CDR3 is TGTGCCAGCAGCCCTAATGAGGGAGTCGCCAAAAACATTCAGTACTTC. Translating it yields CASSPNEGVAKNIQYF.

In its sample, this clonotype was seen many times. J is TRBJ1-1 and V is TRBV20-1, with D perhaps matching TRBD1 (6 bases). V lost 5 bases and J lost 1, with 11 bases in between. The CDR3 extends over 13 amino acids. CDR1 is DFQATT, CDR2 SNEGSKA, per germline (reference sequence). The CDR3 loop reads CSAPDSWNTEAFF. As DNA, the CDR3 is TGCAGTGCTCCGGACAGTTGGAACACTGAAGCTTTCTTT.

As regards this clonotype: A much larger clone differs from this one at a single base, so this may be a read error. V gene TRBV12-3 or TRBV12-4 combines with J gene TRBJ1-1; no firm D call. The V and J ends lost 7 bases and 6 bases respectively, with 15 bases between them. The CDR3 totals 13 residues. CDR3 nucleotide sequence: TGTGCCAGCACCCCGGAGGGTGCTGCTGAAGCTTTCTTT. Residues: CASTPEGAAEAFF.

This clonotype was seen repeatedly, ten times or more. This chain links TRBV20-1 with TRBJ2-1; TRBD2 matches 9 bases. This CDR3 region has 14 residues. Per the germline V gene, CDR1 is DFQATT and CDR2 is SNEGSKA (reference sequence). Losses at the gene ends were 6 bases for V and 6 bases for J; bases not matched to a gene: 9. The CDR3 DNA sequence: TGCAGTGCCATTAGCGGGAGCACTTCCAATGAGCAGTTCTTC. Its translation: CSAISGSTSNEQFF.

This clonotype was seen repeatedly, ten times or more. The CDR3 loop reads CASGREGYTGELFF. CDR3 in DNA: TGTGCCTCCGGGCGGGAGGGCTACACCGGGGAGCTGTTTTTT. The gene calls are TRBV10-3 and TRBJ2-2; 9 bases agree with TRBD2. J gave up 3 bases and V 11 bases, and 7 bases lay outside the gene matches. CDR1 and CDR2 from the germline V gene are ENHRY and SYGVKD. This CDR3 is 14 amino acids long.

This clonotype was picked up many times. V gene TRBV30 combines with J gene TRBJ2-7; tentatively, D is TRBD1 (6 bases). This CDR3 has 13 residues. CDR1 GTSNPN and CDR2 SVGIG come from the germline V gene (reference sequence). The V and J ends lost 2 bases and 3 bases respectively, with 11 bases between them. DNA for the CDR3: TGTGCCTGGAGTTACAAAGGGGGCTACGAGCAGTACTTC. It codes for CAWSYKGGYEQYF.

As for this clonotype: Germline and junction disagree at one end, which may indicate a read error. The chain uses TRBV7-9 and TRBJ2-7; D is uncertain. The germline gives CDR1 SEHNR, CDR2 FQNEAQ (reference sequence). This CDR3 comprises 14 residues. Written as DNA, the CDR3 is TGTGCCAGCAGCTTATCGGGCAGCAGCTACAAGCAGTACTTC. It yields the protein CASSLSGSSYKQYF.

For this clonotype: The conserved closing phenylalanine or tryptophan is absent in this CDR3, likely reflecting a read error. The CDR3 DNA reads TGCGCCAGCAGCCAGTACCAGGGGGCAAAAGGGCTTGAAGCTTTCCTT. This codes for CASSQYQGAKGLEAFL. The chain links TRBV4-1 to TRBJ1-1; 8 bases align to TRBD1. The germline V gene encodes CDR1 MGHRA and CDR2 YSYEKL. With 3 bases clipped from V and 7 bases from J, the junction kept 13 bases outside the gene matches. This CDR3 spans 16 amino acids.

A word on this clonotype: A far more abundant clone sits one base away, making this likely a read error. This rearrangement joins TRBV11-2 to TRBJ1-1; D not resolved. V gave up 0 bases and J gave up 2 bases, with 7 bases separating them. In germline, CDR1 is SGHAT, CDR2 FQNNGV. This CDR3 has 14 amino acids. The CDR3 bases are TGTGCCAGCAGCTTAGAATCCCCAAACACTGAAGCTTTCTTT. Its translation: CASSLESPNTEAFF.

A remark on this clonotype: Given a much more abundant clone one base away, this may be a read error. The chain recombines TRBV7-2 with TRBJ2-1, with D perhaps given as TRBD1 or TRBD2 (5 bases each). The CDR3 consists of 16 residues. Germline CDR1 SGHTA, CDR2 FQGNSA. CDR3 region: CVSSATGPSSYNEQFF. As DNA, the CDR3 is TGTGTCAGCAGCGCAACGGGACCGAGCTCCTACAATGAGCAGTTCTTC.

This clonotype was recorded at least ten times. The rearrangement uses TRBV9 and TRBJ2-5, with 12 positions matching TRBD2. Germline V CDR1 and CDR2: SGDLS, YYNGEE. This CDR3 spans 14 amino acids. The V segment lost 2 bases and the J segment 4 bases; nucleotides outside the gene matches: 0. CDR3 DNA: TGTGCCAGCAGCGTGACTAGCGGGGGAGAGACCCAGTACTTC. Translation: CASSVTSGGETQYF. Complete variable domain (other parts from reference TRBV9 and TRBJ2-5): DSGVTQTPKHLITATGQRVTLRCSPRSGDLSVYWYQQSLDQGLQFLIQYYNGEERAKGNILERFSAQQFPDLHSELNLSSLELGDSALYFCASSVTSGGETQYFGPGTRLLVL.

V and J are TRBV19 and TRBJ2-1; D is ambiguous. The germline gives CDR1 LNHDA, CDR2 SQIVND (reference sequence). CDR3 length: 11 residues. V lost 9 bases and J 7 bases, leaving 10 bases between the germline ends. The CDR3 DNA sequence: TGTGCCAGACAAATCGAGAATGAGCAGTTCTTC. Protein sequence: CARQIENEQFF.

This clonotype showed up many times. The gene calls are TRBV11-2 and TRBJ2-5; TRBD2 aligns across 8 bases. This CDR3 spans 16 amino acids. The V and J ends lost 2 bases and 5 bases, in that order; junction bases with no gene match: 10. Germline V gene lookup returns CDR1 SGHAT and CDR2 FQNNGV. The CDR3: CASSLRGGRIGETQYF. CDR3 DNA: TGTGCCAGCAGCTTACGCGGCGGGAGGATTGGGGAGACCCAGTACTTC.

Ten or more counts support this clonotype. The chain joins TRBV7-9 to TRBJ2-6; TRBD1 matches 8 bases. The V and J ends lost 2 bases and 4 bases, in that order; junction bases with no gene match: 7. The CDR3 loop spans 17 amino acids. CDR1 is SEHNR and CDR2 is FQNEAQ in the germline V gene (reference sequence). The CDR3 nucleotides are TGTGCCAGCAGCTTAAATCCAGGGGGCCCCGGGGCCAACGTCCTGACTTTC. Translating gives CASSLNPGGPGANVLTF.

This clonotype appeared many times. The chain links TRBV10-3 to TRBJ1-6; D is perhaps TRBD1 (5 bases). Trimming removed 2 bases at V and 7 bases at J, with 12 bases between. Germline CDR1 ENHRY, CDR2 SYGVKD. This CDR3 region has 15 residues. CDR3 protein: CAISEEGYPNSPLHF. The CDR3 bases are TGTGCCATCAGTGAGGAGGGGTATCCGAATTCACCCCTCCACTTT.

This clonotype was recorded at least ten times. The chain couples TRBV2 to TRBJ1-1, with D perhaps matching TRBD1 (5 bases). Germline V gene lookup returns CDR1 SNHLY and CDR2 FYNNEI. The CDR3 consists of 15 residues. The V gene lost 8 bases and the J gene lost 4 bases, with 20 bases spanning the gap. DNA of the CDR3: TGTGCCAGCGTCCCCGGGGGGACTGGTAGCACTGAAGCTTTCTTT. This gives the protein CASVPGGTGSTEAFF.

V is TRBV18 and J is TRBJ2-2, with 12 bases fitting TRBD2. Germline CDR1 and CDR2: KGHSH and LQKENI. The CDR3 is made up of 16 amino acids. Germline trimming cut 3 bases from V and 1 base from J; bases unmatched to any gene: 0. CDR3 amino acids: CASSPTSGGNTGELFF. The CDR3 nucleotides are TGTGCCAGCTCACCGACTAGCGGGGGGAACACCGGGGAGCTGTTTTTT.

This clonotype appeared many times. The chain links TRBV6-6 to TRBJ2-7, with 9 positions matching TRBD2. The germline V gene has CDR1 MNHNY and CDR2 SVGAGI (reference sequence). The V segment lost 6 bases and the J segment 5 bases; nucleotides outside the gene matches: 8. The CDR3 contains 14 residues. CDR3 region: CASSPGLARNEQYF. CDR3 sequence (DNA): TGTGCCAGCAGCCCAGGACTAGCGCGCAACGAGCAGTACTTC.

Concerning this clonotype itself: Just one base apart from a much larger clone, this may be a read error. Here the CDR3 reads CASSLRGLASELYF. The CDR3 DNA follows: TGCGCCAGCAGCCTAAGGGGGCTAGCGTCCGAGCTGTACTTC. This rearrangement joins TRBV4-1 to TRBJ2-7, with D possibly being TRBD1 (7 bases). Germline CDR1 is MGHRA and CDR2 is YSYEKL. The CDR3 sequence is 14 residues long.

This clonotype was seen ten or more times. The V and J genes are TRBV27 and TRBJ2-5; perhaps TRBD2 as D (6 bases). V dropped 3 bases and J dropped 4 bases, with 18 bases sitting between them. CDR3 size: 16 residues. Germline V gene sequence: CDR1 MNHEY, CDR2 SMNVEV (reference sequence). The CDR3 sequence: CASSLGRGGGSETQYF. Written as DNA, the CDR3 is TGTGCCAGCAGTTTGGGGCGGGGTGGGGGGTCAGAGACCCAGTACTTC.

This clonotype has a count of ten or more. This chain links TRBV6-1 with TRBJ2-6; D is unclear. The germline CDR1 and CDR2 sequences are MNHNS and SASEGT. The V gene lost 2 bases and the J gene lost 0 bases, with 5 bases spanning the gap. The CDR3 runs 15 residues. The CDR3 DNA reads as TGTGCCAGCAGTGAATCGACCTCTGGGGCCAACGTCCTGACTTTC. Its translation is CASSESTSGANVLTF.